This T cell receptor beta chain was obtained from a study of T cells in localized non-small cell lung cancer. Study-wide results and caveats: Researchers found a median roughly 50 of the top 100 tumor clones in adjacent lung.

Sequencing was performed with immunoSEQ multiplex PCR; in TCRdb, only in-frame clones are kept and a portion is missing. The sample holds about 1,900 clones; under 30% are singletons and the top ten take approximately 20%. In the case of this clone: What it binds is unknown. One end of the junction varies from germline; a read error may be responsible.

The CDR3 runs to 16 residues. Per the germline V gene, CDR1 is MNHGY and CDR2 is SAAAGT. Taken at least 2 cm from the tumor margin, the adjacent lung showed no atypia. The V call is TRBV6-8, the J call TRBJ2-5, with 11 bases identical to TRBD2. Source: normal lung tissue next to the tumor, taken before any cancer treatment. The receptor was derived from a woman aged 40 to 75 with stage II lung adenocarcinoma. This CDR3 reads CAISASSGRFQETQYF. The CDR3 coding sequence is TGTGCCATCAGTGCCTCTAGCGGGAGGTTCCAAGAGACCCAGTACTTC.